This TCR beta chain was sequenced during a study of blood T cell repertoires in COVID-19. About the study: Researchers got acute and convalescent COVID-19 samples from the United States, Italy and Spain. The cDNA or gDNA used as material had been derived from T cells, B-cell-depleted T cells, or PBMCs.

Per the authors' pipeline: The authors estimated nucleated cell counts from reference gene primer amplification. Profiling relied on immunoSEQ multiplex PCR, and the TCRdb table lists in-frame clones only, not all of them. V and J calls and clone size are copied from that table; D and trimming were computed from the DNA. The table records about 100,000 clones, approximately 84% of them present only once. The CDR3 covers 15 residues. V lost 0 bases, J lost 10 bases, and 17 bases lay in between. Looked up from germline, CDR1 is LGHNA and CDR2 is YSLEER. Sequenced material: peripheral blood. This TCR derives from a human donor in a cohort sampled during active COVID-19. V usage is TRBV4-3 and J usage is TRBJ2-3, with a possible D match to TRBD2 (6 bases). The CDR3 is CASSQDIGGARAQYF. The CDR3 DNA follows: TGCGCCAGCAGCCAAGATATCGGGGGTGCCAGGGCGCAGTATTTT.